This TCR beta chain comes out of a study of OX40 agonist ivuxolimab in advanced cancers. General observations from the study: Partly responding patients at 0.1-3.0 mg/kg showed some of the smallest clonal expansion.

On this clone: Its antigen is unidentified.

Repertoires were generated with immunoSEQ multiplex PCR, while TCRdb's copy carries only in-frame clones and drops some. The data hold about 100,000 clones, with roughly 94% observed a single time. The V end lost 2 bases, the J end lost 5 bases, and 12 bases lay between the germline ends. This CDR3 has 13 residues. Germline V lookup: CDR1 SQVTM, CDR2 ANQGSEA. This chain joins TRBV29-1 and TRBJ1-2; maybe TRBD1 (6 bases). The material sequenced was CD4+ or CD8+ T cells sorted from blood, taken in a trial of the OX40 agonist ivuxolimab. The TCR sequence derives from an adult with an advanced solid tumor such as melanoma, head and neck, liver or kidney cancer. The CDR3 sequence is CSVEPQGEYGYTF. DNA for the CDR3: TGCAGCGTTGAACCACAGGGAGAGTATGGCTACACCTTC.